This T cell receptor (beta chain) was sequenced during a study of blood T cell repertoires in COVID-19. Across the study: Sites in the United States, Italy and Spain provided acute and convalescent COVID-19 samples. T cells, B-cell-depleted T cells, or PBMCs provided the cDNA or gDNA that served as material.

Authors' analysis steps: Amplification from reference gene primers served as the basis for estimated nucleated cell counts. The data were produced by immunoSEQ multiplex PCR, yet TCRdb's version contains in-frame clones alone and is incomplete. D and trimming come from the DNA, and the V and J calls and clone size come from that table. This table has about 120,000 clones, 70% to 90% appearing once. Sample: peripheral blood. The TCR comes from a woman of 80 years or more with acute or convalescent COVID-19.

The CDR3 bases are TGTGCCAGCTCACCACTTCCACTAGCGGGAGGCACCGGGGAGCTGTTTTTT. Its translation: CASSPLPLAGGTGELFF. This chain joins TRBV18 and TRBJ2-2, with TRBD2 identical over 12 bases. The ends lost 1 base at V and 4 bases at J; junction bases unmatched: 4. Looked up from germline, CDR1 is KGHSH and CDR2 is LQKENI. The CDR3 totals 17 residues.